Shown below are 25 T cell receptor beta chains from a single sample sequenced in a study of T-cell memory formation after mild COVID-19. MiXCR, applied by TCRdb to the 5' RACE reads, yields one record per CDR3 protein. The data show more than 250,000 distinct CDR3 sequences, about 16% seen once. The sequenced sample was PBMCs or a T cell subset sorted from them (not recorded which). The source is a man between 18 and 29 years old who had mild COVID-19 (a few samples of this study predate the infection). Cell type and time point are not known.

J is TRBJ2-7 and V is TRBV21-1; TRBD2, the table's D call, was not compared with the DNA. TRBV21-1 is an annotated pseudogene. CDR3 length equals 16 residues. Here the CDR3 DNA reads TGTGCCAGCAGCAATTCGAAATTGGGGAGTTATGACGAGCAGTACGTC. It codes for CASSNSKLGSYDEQYV.

This clonotype was observed a few times. The chain employs TRBV6-1 and TRBJ1-2, with 7 nucleotides matching TRBD1. The junction had 5 bases not matched to a gene; V was cut back by 1 base and J by 0 bases. Germline CDR1 is MNHNS and CDR2 is SASEGT. There are 16 residues in the CDR3. The CDR3 is CASSEDPRGTNYGYTF. Written as DNA, the CDR3 is TGTGCCAGCAGTGAAGACCCCAGGGGGACTAACTATGGCTACACCTTC.

The chain combines TRBV7-6 with TRBJ1-5, with 7 bases lining up with TRBD1. This CDR3 region has 14 residues. Germline CDR1 is SGHVS and CDR2 is FNYEAQ. The V gene end was trimmed by 6 bases and the J gene end by 3 bases; junction bases not matched to a gene: 5. Written as DNA, the CDR3 is TGTGCCAGCAGTAGACAGGGAATCAATCAGCCCCAGCATTTT. Encoded protein: CASSRQGINQPQHF.

In this sample, this clonotype turned up a few times. The rearrangement joins TRBV7-2 to TRBJ1-2; D unclear. Germline V lookup: CDR1 SGHTA, CDR2 FQGNSA. This CDR3 is built from 14 residues. The V end lost 2 bases, the J end lost 6 bases, and 13 bases lay between the germline ends. The CDR3 loop reads CASSLMGSGDGYTF. The CDR3 region has the DNA TGTGCCAGCAGCTTAATGGGTTCTGGGGATGGCTACACCTTC.

Many counts were recorded for this clonotype. The chain has TRBV6-2 or TRBV6-3 and TRBJ1-2; D is perhaps TRBD1 (5 bases). The CDR3 is 12 residues long. CDR1 is MNHEY, CDR2 SVGEGT, per germline. V was clipped by 7 bases and J by 5 bases, with 11 bases between them. The CDR3 protein is CASKQSGYGYTF. CDR3 DNA: TGTGCCAGCAAGCAATCAGGGTATGGCTACACCTTC.

This clonotype was seen many times. The V call is TRBV5-1, the J call TRBJ1-1; no definite D call. Per germline, CDR1 SGHRS and CDR2 YFSETQ. Trimming shortened V by 4 bases and J by 1 base, and 8 bases separated the two germline ends. CDR3 length equals 13 residues. The CDR3 nucleotides are TGCGCCAGCAGCCAAAGAGAGAACACTGAAGCTTTCTTT. Amino acids: CASSQRENTEAFF.

This clonotype appeared a few times. The CDR3 nucleotides read TGCAGTGCTAGGGGCAGGGGGAATCCCAATGAAAAACTGTTTTTT. As protein: CSARGRGNPNEKLFF. This rearrangement joins TRBV20-1 to TRBJ1-4; 7 nucleotides line up with TRBD1. V lost 3 bases to trimming and J lost 5 bases; unmatched junction nucleotides: 9. The CDR3 spans 15 residues. In germline, CDR1 is DFQATT, CDR2 SNEGSKA (reference sequence).

This clonotype has just a few counts. The chain links TRBV12-3 or TRBV12-4 to TRBJ2-7, with TRBD1 matching 8 bases. J gave up 2 bases and V 8 bases, and 8 bases lay outside the gene matches. The length of the CDR3 is 14 residues. In DNA form, the CDR3 reads TGTGCCAGCTCTCGGACAGGGACCACCTACGAGCAGTACTTC. It is translated as CASSRTGTTYEQYF.

This clonotype was seen ten or more times. The genes are TRBV4-2 and TRBJ2-1, with D possibly TRBD2 on 7 matching bases. Germline CDR1 reads LGHNA; CDR2 reads YNFKEQ. This CDR3 comprises 20 residues. V lost 3 bases, J lost 0 bases, and 24 bases lay in between. In DNA, the CDR3 is TGTGCCAGCAGCCACGGGGCTTGGGCGGGGGCCATGAGCTCCTACAATGAGCAGTTCTTC. As protein: CASSHGAWAGAMSSYNEQFF.

This chain uses TRBV7-2 with TRBJ2-5; 10 positions match TRBD2. The CDR3 runs to 15 residues. Germline values: CDR1 SGHTA, CDR2 FQGNSA. After removal of 5 bases from V and 1 base from J, the junction contained 4 bases not matched to a gene. Written as DNA, the CDR3 is TGTGCCAGCAGCGGATGGACTAGCGGCCAAGAGACCCAGTACTTC. Its translation: CASSGWTSGQETQYF.

This clonotype has only a few counts. The genes are TRBV7-2 and TRBJ1-5, with D unresolved. This CDR3 is 14 amino acids long. CDR1 is SGHTA, CDR2 FQGNSA, per germline. Trimming stripped 4 bases from V and 4 bases from J, with 11 bases between. The CDR3 loop is CASSSGSGNQPQHF. The CDR3 nucleotides are TGTGCCAGCAGCTCCGGGTCGGGGAATCAGCCCCAGCATTTT.

The rearrangement links TRBV7-9 to TRBJ2-6; no firm D call. The CDR3 covers 13 residues. The V end was cut by 5 bases, the J end by 4 bases, with 6 bases between. Germline V gene data show CDR1 as SEHNR and CDR2 as FQNEAQ (reference sequence). CDR3 in DNA: TGTGCCAGCAGCCCACAGGGGGCCAACGTCCTGACTTTC. Its protein product is CASSPQGANVLTF.

This chain connects TRBV3-2 to TRBJ2-7; the table's TRBD2 call for D was not verified on the DNA. TRBV3-2 is tagged as a pseudogene. This CDR3 is 17 amino acids long. CDR3 residues: CASSRAMDGPQPYEQYV. The CDR3 DNA sequence: TGTGCCAGCAGCCGCGCTATGGACGGGCCCCAACCCTACGAGCAGTACGTC.

V and J are TRBV7-2 and TRBJ1-1; D not resolved. The V gene's germline CDR1 is SGHTA and CDR2 FQGNSA. With 5 bases removed from V and 1 base from J, the gap between germline ends came to 8 bases. The CDR3 runs 13 residues. This CDR3 is CASSPVGNTEAFF. The CDR3 nucleotides read TGTGCCAGCAGCCCGGTAGGGAACACTGAAGCTTTCTTT. Drawing the rest from reference TRBV7-2 and TRBJ1-1, the complete variable domain is GAGVSQSPSNKVTEKGKDVELRCDPISGHTALYWYRQSLGQGLEFLIYFQGNSAPDKSGLPSDRFSAERTGGSVSTLTIQRTQQEDSAVYLCASSPVGNTEAFFGQGTRLTVV.

This clonotype was seen more than once but under ten times. V gene TRBV12-3 or TRBV12-4 combines with J gene TRBJ2-5, with TRBD1 matching over 8 bases. The CDR3 loop spans 15 amino acids. V lost 5 bases, J lost 5 bases, and 10 bases stayed unmatched. CDR3 protein: CASSQYPGGWETQYF. CDR3 DNA sequence: TGTGCCAGCAGTCAATACCCAGGGGGCTGGGAGACCCAGTACTTC.

The CDR3 spells CASSTARLYEQYV. For the CDR3, the DNA is TGTGCCAGCAGTACGGCCCGGCTTTACGAGCAGTACGTC. The rearrangement joins TRBV9 to TRBJ2-7; no firm D call. The V end lost 5 bases, the J end lost 4 bases, and 13 bases lay between the germline ends. The CDR3 totals 13 residues. The V gene's germline CDR1 is SGDLS and CDR2 YYNGEE.

The chain joins TRBV5-1 to TRBJ2-2; a possible D gene is TRBD2 (5 bases). The ends were cut back, 9 bases at V and 3 bases at J, with 15 bases in the middle. This CDR3 region has 14 residues. CDR1 and CDR2 from the germline V gene are SGHRS and YFSETQ. The CDR3 nucleotides read TGCGCCACCTCTACTTCAGCGGACACCGGGGAGCTGTTTTTT. As protein: CATSTSADTGELFF.

This chain joins TRBV28 and TRBJ1-5; D is perhaps TRBD1 (5 bases). This CDR3 spans 15 amino acids. V was trimmed by 7 bases and J by 2 bases, leaving 15 bases between them. CDR1 is MDHEN, CDR2 SYDVKM, per germline. The CDR3 spells CASTPLGEGNQPQHF. CDR3 coding DNA: TGTGCCAGCACCCCACTGGGGGAGGGCAATCAGCCCCAGCATTTT. The whole variable domain, remainder taken from reference TRBV28 and TRBJ1-5, is DVKVTQSSRYLVKRTGEKVFLECVQDMDHENMFWYRQDPGLGLRLIYFSYDVKMKEKGDIPEGYSVSREKKERFSLILESASTNQTSMYLCASTPLGEGNQPQHFGDGTRLSIL.

This clonotype occurred many times. The chain carries TRBV4-3 and TRBJ2-1; possible D gene TRBD1, 5 bases. This CDR3 has 13 residues. Germline V gives CDR1 LGHNA, CDR2 YSLEER. V lost 0 bases, J lost 14 bases, and 14 bases lay in between. The CDR3 is CASSQDTYRRKFF. The DNA of the CDR3 is TGCGCCAGCAGCCAAGATACGTACAGGCGGAAGTTCTTC.

The CDR3 region is CASSPSTSGIQYF. For the CDR3, the DNA is TGTGCCAGCAGTCCATCGACTAGTGGCATTCAGTACTTC. The chain has TRBV28 and TRBJ2-4; the D gene is possibly TRBD2 (6 bases). CDR1 is MDHEN, CDR2 SYDVKM, per germline. The CDR3 sequence is 13 residues long. The ends were cut back, 5 bases at V and 9 bases at J, with 14 bases in the middle.

Only a few counts were recorded for this clonotype. The chain is built from TRBV12-3 or TRBV12-4 and TRBJ1-1; TRBD1 might be the D (5 bases). Trimming left V 2 bases short and J 1 base short, with 11 bases between. The CDR3 length is 15 residues. The CDR3: CASSLRLGGNTEAFF. CDR3 bases: TGTGCCAGCAGTTTAAGGTTGGGGGGGAACACTGAAGCTTTCTTT.

This clonotype has a handful of counts. The rearrangement links TRBV29-1 to TRBJ2-7; no firm D call. CDR1 is SQVTM and CDR2 is ANQGSEA in the germline V gene. There are 12 residues in the CDR3. Trimming pared 5 bases from V and 0 bases from J, leaving 8 bases between. CDR3: CSVYTNSYEQYF. DNA for the CDR3: TGCAGCGTTTACACGAACTCCTACGAGCAGTACTTC.

This clonotype was seen ten or more times. The rearrangement links TRBV7-2 to TRBJ1-5, with TRBD1 matching 11 bases. The CDR3 loop spans 15 amino acids. Germline lookup yields CDR1 SGHTA and CDR2 FQGNSA. Germline trimming cut 3 bases from V and 5 bases from J; bases unmatched to any gene: 3. CDR3 sequence: CASSFRTGGDQPQHF. The CDR3 DNA is TGTGCCAGCAGCTTTAGGACAGGGGGCGATCAGCCCCAGCATTTT.

This clonotype was found a few times. The CDR3 coding sequence is TGCGCCAGCAGCCAAGCCCGGTCAGGCACTGAAGCTTTCTTT. Amino acids: CASSQARSGTEAFF. The chain has TRBV4-3 and TRBJ1-1; D not resolved. The V end lost 1 base, the J end lost 4 bases, and 10 bases lay between the germline ends. The CDR3 has 14 amino acids. The germline gives CDR1 LGHNA, CDR2 YSLEER.

The genes are TRBV4-1 and TRBJ2-3; perhaps TRBD1 as D (6 bases). With 4 bases removed from V and 2 bases from J, the gap between germline ends came to 10 bases. The CDR3 contains 14 residues. Germline CDR1 and CDR2: MGHRA and YSYEKL. The CDR3 coding sequence is TGCGCCAGCAGCCGAGGGGGAACCACAGATACGCAGTATTTT. Translating it yields CASSRGGTTDTQYF.